The sequence of this T cell receptor beta chain was determined in a study of T cell clones after liver transplantation. Assay: immunoSEQ multiplex PCR; the TCRdb copy retains only in-frame clones and omits some. The sample lists roughly 97,000 clones, around 86% occurring once. The CDR3 is made up of 17 amino acids. CDR1 and CDR2 from the germline V gene are SEHNR and FQNEAQ (reference sequence). Germline trimming cut 5 bases from V and 0 bases from J; bases unmatched to any gene: 6. This clonotype originated in a human donor who received a liver transplant. Specimen: CD4+ T cells from blood, collected before liver transplant. The genes are TRBV7-9 and TRBJ2-5; TRBD2 matches 13 bases. CDR3: CASSRTSGGLYQETQYF. The CDR3 DNA sequence: TGTGCCAGCAGCCGGACTAGCGGGGGCCTGTACCAAGAGACCCAGTACTTC.